This TCR beta chain was documented in a study of shared clonotypes between healthy human individuals. Study-level findings and limits: With a few donors compared, 4.5% to 6.5% of naive CD4 clonotypes were shared. Compared with clonotypes that all four donors shared, non-shared clonotypes had lower generation probabilities. Estimated richness values were generally larger in naive subsets than in memory subsets. Sample collection involved blood only; tissue repertoires are likely different.

The table came from immunoSEQ multiplex PCR; TCRdb's copy has only in-frame clones and leaves some out. Among about 2.1 million clones listed, over 85% were seen once. The germline V gene encodes CDR1 MNHEY and CDR2 SMNVEV (reference sequence). The V end was cut by 5 bases, the J end by 0 bases, with 5 bases between. This CDR3 region has 12 residues. Concerning this clone: Its antigen is currently unknown. The sample has other DNA sequences that encode this CDR3 too.

Naive CD8 cells lacked CD45RO and underwent positive selection for CCR7, leaving out terminally differentiated effector memory CD45RA+ cells. This chain joins TRBV27 and TRBJ2-7; no reliable D call. The source material was naive CD8+ T cells from PBMCs. The receptor comes from a man aged 18 to 35 in good health. Some clones in this sample may be carry-over from other donors' samples. The CDR3 region is CASSSYSYEQYF. In nucleotides, the CDR3 is TGTGCCAGCAGTAGCTACTCCTACGAGCAGTACTTC.